The 21 T cell receptor beta chains below all came from one sample that was sequenced in a study of T-cell memory formation after mild COVID-19. TCRdb called the 5' RACE reads again in MiXCR, with one record for every CDR3 protein. This sample has about 130,000 distinct CDR3 sequences, with more than 15% found just once. The source material was PBMCs or a T cell subset sorted from them (not recorded which). Every receptor here comes from a man between 18 and 35 years old who had mild COVID-19 (a few samples of this study predate the infection). Cell type and time point are not known.

This clonotype was found a few times. V is TRBV12-3 or TRBV12-4 and J is TRBJ2-5; tentatively, D is TRBD2 (6 bases). V was pared by 4 bases and J by 1 base, with 10 bases between. The CDR3 loop spans 14 amino acids. CDR3 nucleotides: TGTGCCAGCAGTTATAGCGGCAGCCAAGAGACCCAGTACTTC. Its translation is CASSYSGSQETQYF.

CDR3 in amino acids: CASSGLTGGYEQYF. In nucleotides, the CDR3 is TGCGCCAGCAGCGGACTGACAGGGGGCTACGAGCAGTACTTC. This chain links TRBV5-1 with TRBJ2-7; TRBD1 matches at 9 bases. CDR1 and CDR2 from the germline V gene are SGHRS and YFSETQ. The CDR3 has 14 amino acids. V gave up 4 bases and J gave up 3 bases; unmatched junction bases: 5.

There are a few counts of this clonotype. The V gene is TRBV18, the J gene TRBJ2-5; no definite D call. V lost 1 base and J 1 base, leaving 7 bases between the germline ends. This CDR3 has 14 residues. From germline, CDR1 is KGHSH and CDR2 LQKENI. CDR3 bases: TGTGCCAGCTCACCACAGGCAGGCCAAGAGACCCAGTACTTC. Its protein is CASSPQAGQETQYF.

V is TRBV28 and J is TRBJ1-5; no reliable D call. Per the germline V gene, CDR1 is MDHEN and CDR2 is SYDVKM. This CDR3 spans 14 amino acids. The V gene lost 5 bases and the J gene lost 7 bases, with 15 bases spanning the gap. The CDR3 spells CASSPPTIRQPQHF. The CDR3 DNA reads TGTGCCAGCAGTCCCCCGACCATCCGGCAGCCCCAGCATTTT.

This clonotype was detected ten times or more. The chain uses TRBV5-1 and TRBJ2-3, with TRBD1 matching 9 bases. Unmatched junction bases numbered 6, after V lost 4 bases and J lost 3 bases. Germline CDR1 SGHRS, CDR2 YFSETQ. This CDR3 spans 15 amino acids. The CDR3 coding sequence is TGCGCCAGCAGCCCGGGGACAGGGCGAACAGATACGCAGTATTTT. This sequence encodes CASSPGTGRTDTQYF.

V and J are TRBV29-1 and TRBJ2-1, with D possibly TRBD1 on 6 matching bases. V was clipped by 8 bases and J by 0 bases, with 14 bases between them. Germline lookup yields CDR1 SQVTM and CDR2 ANQGSEA. CDR3 length equals 14 residues. This chain's CDR3 is CSTKRGSSYNEQFF. For the CDR3, the DNA is TGCAGCACCAAGAGGGGGAGCTCCTACAATGAGCAGTTCTTC.

The rearrangement uses TRBV5-1 and TRBJ2-1, with D tentatively TRBD1 (6 bases). From germline, CDR1 is SGHRS and CDR2 YFSETQ. Between the trimmed V and J ends, which lost 1 base and 8 bases, there was a span of 13 bases. The CDR3 has 14 amino acids. CDR3 region: CASSLPGVIDEQFF. In DNA form, the CDR3 reads TGCGCCAGCAGCTTGCCAGGGGTAATCGATGAGCAGTTCTTC.

The table lists this clonotype with a few counts. The J gene is TRBJ2-5, the V gene TRBV5-1, with 7 nucleotides matching TRBD2. This CDR3 contains 13 residues. Losses at the gene ends were 5 bases for V and 0 bases for J; bases not matched to a gene: 1. The germline V gene encodes CDR1 SGHRS and CDR2 YFSETQ. CDR3 nucleotides: TGCGCCAGCAGGACTAGCAACCAAGAGACCCAGTACTTC. Protein: CASRTSNQETQYF.

The CDR3 nucleotides read TGCGCCAGCAGCCAGCTACCCGGACTTAACTATGGCTACACCTTC. Amino acids: CASSQLPGLNYGYTF. The chain recombines TRBV5-1 with TRBJ1-2; no definite D call. Per the germline V gene, CDR1 is SGHRS and CDR2 is YFSETQ. Deletions cut 4 bases from V and 1 base from J, with 14 bases between. This CDR3 comprises 15 residues.

V and J are TRBV10-3 and TRBJ2-3; TRBD1 matches 7 bases. V dropped 0 bases and J dropped 6; count of bases not matched to a gene: 6. Germline values: CDR1 ENHRY, CDR2 SYGVKD. The CDR3 sequence is 15 residues long. CDR3 amino acids: CAISESKQGFDTQYF. CDR3 sequence (DNA): TGTGCCATCAGTGAGTCGAAACAGGGGTTTGATACGCAGTATTTT.

CDR3 sequence: CASSFATRGEQFF. The DNA of the CDR3 is TGTGCCAGCAGTTTTGCTACACGTGGAGAGCAGTTCTTC. The chain couples TRBV12-3 or TRBV12-4 to TRBJ2-1; D call uncertain. The CDR3 has 13 amino acids. V lost 3 bases to trimming and J lost 10 bases, with 13 bases between them.

This chain links TRBV6-5 with TRBJ1-6; possibly TRBD1 for D (6 bases). Germline values: CDR1 MNHEY, CDR2 SVGAGI. The germline V and J ends were trimmed by 2 bases and 11 bases, with 13 bases remaining between them. This CDR3 contains 14 residues. The CDR3 sequence: CASSYAAQGTPLHF. CDR3 nucleotide sequence: TGTGCCAGCAGTTACGCGGCACAGGGAACACCCCTCCACTTT.

This clonotype has more than one count but fewer than ten. The chain recombines TRBV20-1 with TRBJ2-7; TRBD2 is a possible D gene (5 bases). Trimming stripped 0 bases from V and 9 bases from J, with 21 bases between. Germline assignment: CDR1 DFQATT and CDR2 SNEGSKA (reference sequence). This CDR3 has 15 amino acids. The CDR3, as DNA: TGCAGTGCTAGAGATACCGGGTGGGCTCGAGGAGGGCAGTACTTC. Its protein is CSARDTGWARGGQYF.

This clonotype has just a few counts. The J gene is TRBJ2-5, the V gene TRBV2, with a weak D call TRBD2 (5 bases). The germline V gene has CDR1 SNHLY and CDR2 FYNNEI. V shed 4 bases and J shed 5 bases, with 14 bases lying between them. The CDR3 totals 14 residues. The CDR3 coding sequence is TGTGCCAGCAGTGTGGCTAGCCCTCGTGAGACCCAGTACTTC. Translation: CASSVASPRETQYF.

This CDR3 is CASSQETGGGYNSPLHF. CDR3 DNA: TGTGCCAGCAGCCAGGAAACAGGGGGCGGTTATAATTCACCCCTCCACTTT. The chain employs TRBV4-2 and TRBJ1-6, with 9 bases aligning to TRBD1. CDR1 and CDR2 (germline): LGHNA, YNFKEQ. This CDR3 contains 17 residues. V shed 3 bases, J shed 4 bases, and the junction held 7 bases outside the gene matches.

This clonotype has more than one count but fewer than ten. This chain joins TRBV4-3 and TRBJ2-3; 10 nucleotides line up with TRBD1. The CDR3 is 16 amino acids. Germline V CDR1 and CDR2: LGHNA, YSLEER. The V segment lost 4 bases and the J segment 1 base; nucleotides outside the gene matches: 5. The CDR3: CASSPRTGGGTDTQYF. The CDR3 bases are TGCGCCAGCAGCCCACGGACAGGGGGGGGCACAGATACGCAGTATTTT.

This clonotype was recorded a few times. The chain links TRBV5-5 to TRBJ2-7, with 9 bases fitting TRBD1. The CDR3 has 14 amino acids. V gave up 0 bases and J gave up 3 bases; unmatched junction bases: 1. CDR1 is SGHKS and CDR2 is YYEKEE in the germline V gene (reference sequence). The chain's CDR3 is CASSLGGQGYEQYV. The CDR3 nucleotides are TGTGCCAGCAGCTTGGGGGGACAGGGCTACGAGCAGTACGTC.

The table lists this clonotype with a few counts. J is TRBJ2-7 and V is TRBV5-1; 8 bases fit TRBD1. After removal of 4 bases from V and 2 bases from J, the junction contained 8 bases not matched to a gene. Germline-derived CDR1 and CDR2 are SGHRS and YFSETQ. CDR3 size: 15 residues. DNA for the CDR3: TGCGCCAGCAGCCTACTGACAGGGGAAACCTACGAGCAGTACTTC. Translating gives CASSLLTGETYEQYF.

This clonotype was seen many times. Here the CDR3 reads CASGLGGGAPEDTQYF. CDR3 bases: TGTGCTAGTGGTTTGGGCGGGGGGGCCCCCGAAGATACGCAGTATTTT. The chain is built from TRBV12-5 and TRBJ2-3; 9 nucleotides align to TRBD2. Germline assignment: CDR1 LGHNT and CDR2 FRNRAP. The CDR3 contains 16 residues. J lost 5 bases, V lost 1 base, and 7 bases had no gene match. Filled out from reference TRBV12-5 and TRBJ2-3, the complete variable domain reads DARVTQTPRHKVTEMGQEVTMRCQPILGHNTVFWYRQTMMQGLELLAYFRNRAPLDDSGMPKDRFSAEMPDATLATLKIQPSEPRDSAVYFCASGLGGGAPEDTQYFGPGTRLTVL.

This clonotype turned up a few times. The chain couples TRBV6-5 to TRBJ1-2; the D gene is possibly TRBD1 (5 bases). The CDR3 has 14 residues. The germline CDR1 and CDR2 sequences are MNHEY and SVGAGI. V was trimmed by 5 bases and J by 4 bases, leaving 14 bases between them. The CDR3 protein is CASSRPGRSYGYTF. CDR3 DNA: TGTGCCAGCAGTCGGCCGGGACGCAGCTATGGCTACACCTTC.

V usage is TRBV7-9 and J usage is TRBJ2-2, with D perhaps given as TRBD1 or TRBD2 (5 bases each). Trimming pared 1 base from V and 4 bases from J, leaving 10 bases between. The CDR3 consists of 15 residues. Germline CDR1 SEHNR, CDR2 FQNEAQ (reference sequence). The CDR3 bases are TGTGCCAGCAGCTTAGACGGGGCAATCACCGGGGAGCTGTTTTTT. It codes for CASSLDGAITGELFF.